This T cell receptor (beta chain) stems from a study of blood T cell repertoires in COVID-19. Study-wide context: Samples taken during acute and convalescent COVID-19 were collected in the United States, Italy and Spain. T cells, B-cell-depleted T cells, or PBMCs provided the cDNA or gDNA that served as material.

Original analysis: Counts of nucleated cells, estimated from reference gene primer amplification, were obtained. Only in-frame clones appear in the TCRdb table, and some are missing; sequencing was by immunoSEQ multiplex PCR. The V and J calls and clone size were taken over from that table, and D and trimming were inferred from the DNA. The table records 250,000 to 350,000 clones, about nine tenths of them present only once. The specimen was peripheral blood. This clonotype originated in a woman aged 55-69 years with acute or convalescent COVID-19.

The CDR3, as DNA: TGCGCCAGCAGCTTCAGCGGGAGTATGAATGAGCAGTTCTTC. Protein product: CASSFSGSMNEQFF. The J gene is TRBJ2-1, the V gene TRBV5-1; 8 nucleotides agree with TRBD2. Germline V gene lookup returns CDR1 SGHRS and CDR2 YFSETQ. This CDR3 spans 14 amino acids. After removal of 2 bases from V and 7 bases from J, the junction contained 5 bases not matched to a gene.